The present T cell receptor beta chain was sequenced within a study of patients and donors after allogeneic stem cell transplantation. TCRdb re-called the RT-PCR reads with MiXCR, one entry per CDR3 protein. The sample includes about 400,000 distinct CDR3 sequences, 16% of them seen just once. The CDR3 spans 13 residues. The genes are TRBV12-3 or TRBV12-4 and TRBJ2-7, with D unresolved. Sequences were obtained from blood, either unsorted or a sorted T cell fraction (not recorded which). The clonotype comes from a human donor who was either an allogeneic HSCT recipient or a stem cell or donor lymphocyte infusion donor (not recorded which). It is not recorded whose cells these are; they may come from a transplant donor. CDR3 DNA: TGTGACAGAAGTCCGTCCGCGCCCTACGAGCAGTACTTC. This gives the protein CDRSPSAPYEQYF.